The clone carrying this T cell receptor beta chain has only a few counts. Clinical history as reported by participants underpinned cohort assignment. Per the authors' pipeline: Amplified reference gene primers provided the basis for estimating nucleated cell counts. Data came from immunoSEQ multiplex PCR; TCRdb stores just in-frame clones and leaves some out. From that table come the V and J calls and clone size; the DNA was used to work out D and trimming. This table holds about 310,000 clones, over 75% found once. CDR3 length: 15 residues. CDR1 and CDR2 from the germline V gene are PRHDT and FYEKMQ (reference sequence). V dropped 1 base and J dropped 3 bases, with 13 bases sitting between them. This record comes from a study of blood T cell repertoires in COVID-19. Background on the study: Samples taken during acute and convalescent COVID-19 were collected in the United States, Italy and Spain.

This TCR was recovered from a woman in her forties who had recovered from COVID-19. The V and J genes are TRBV13 and TRBJ2-7; perhaps TRBD2 as D (6 bases). What was sequenced was PBMCs or T cells enriched from blood (not recorded which). For the CDR3, the DNA is TGTGCCAGCAGCTTAGCTAGCGCGAAAATCTACGAGCAGTACTTC. Protein sequence: CASSLASAKIYEQYF.